The rows below give T cell receptor beta chains drawn from one sample of a study of Ad26.COV2.S vaccination and SARS-CoV-2 variants. Profiled with immunoSEQ multiplex PCR; TCRdb holds only in-frame clones, not every one. Altogether some 480,000 clones are present, around nine tenths being singletons, with the ten largest covering about 13%. Sequenced here: peripheral blood, sampled in a trial of Ad26.COV2.S vaccine versus placebo. The receptors were gathered from a person aged 18-65 years who received the Ad26.COV2.S COVID-19 vaccine or a placebo. Both conserved end residues are part of each CDR3. A D gene is named only where the DNA matches it firmly. Expanded clones get a size class; other rows say once, few or many, or leave the size out.

clone_size,v_call,d_call,j_call,cdr3_aa,cdr3_nt
NA,TRBV30,NA,TRBJ1-2,CAWSLSPTGGDGYTF,TGTGCCTGGAGTTTGTCCCCGACAGGCGGGGATGGCTACACCTTC
once,TRBV19,NA,TRBJ1-1,CASSMTVSAFF,TGTGCCAGTAGTATGACAGTATCGGCTTTCTTT
NA,TRBV19,TRBD2,TRBJ2-1,CASSHPGLVGEQFF,TGTGCCAGTAGTCACCCGGGACTAGTTGGTGAGCAGTTCTTC
NA,TRBV27,NA,TRBJ2-1,CATLTFGRNEQFF,TGTGCCACTCTAACCTTTGGGAGGAATGAGCAGTTCTTC
NA,TRBV28,TRBD1,TRBJ1-1,CASRRTGRNTEAFF,TGTGCCAGCAGACGGACAGGGAGGAACACTGAAGCTTTCTTT
NA,TRBV19,TRBD2,TRBJ2-1,CASSILAGGGVGEQFF,TGTGCCAGTAGTATTCTAGCGGGAGGGGGGGTAGGTGAGCAGTTCTTC
NA,TRBV4-2,NA,TRBJ1-2,CASSQTGTSKGYTF,TGTGCCAGCAGCCAAACGGGGACATCCAAGGGCTACACCTTC
NA,TRBV7-6,TRBD1,TRBJ1-4,CASSYDRVGEKLFF,TGTGCCAGCAGCTATGACAGGGTAGGGGAAAAACTGTTTTTT
NA,TRBV7-8,NA,TRBJ1-1,CASSLVGHTEAFF,TGTGCCAGCAGCTTAGTGGGGCACACTGAAGCTTTCTTT
NA,TRBV6-5,NA,TRBJ1-1,CASSYRGTRGDTEAFF,TGTGCCAGCAGTTACAGGGGGACCAGGGGAGACACTGAAGCTTTCTTT
NA,TRBV4-2,NA,TRBJ1-5,CASSQDVQAYQPQHF,TGTGCCAGCAGCCAAGATGTCCAGGCCTATCAGCCCCAGCATTTT
once,TRBV7-8,NA,TRBJ1-1,CASRKNRDPNTEAFF,TGTGCCAGCAGAAAAAACCGGGACCCCAACACTGAAGCTTTCTTT
NA,TRBV28,NA,TRBJ1-1,CASSLWGGAFF,TGTGCCAGCAGTTTATGGGGGGGAGCTTTCTTT
NA,TRBV5-8,NA,TRBJ2-2,CASSLGAPTGELFF,TGTGCCAGCAGCTTGGGTGCCCCAACCGGGGAGCTGTTTTTT
NA,TRBV3-1/TRBV3-2,NA,TRBJ1-5,CASSQDRTSNQPQHF,TGTGCCAGCAGCCAGGACAGAACATCTAATCAGCCCCAGCATTTT
once,TRBV9,TRBD2,TRBJ2-5,CASSVVAGGFQETQYF,TGTGCCAGCAGCGTAGTTGCGGGAGGGTTCCAAGAGACCCAGTACTTC
NA,TRBV4-2,NA,TRBJ2-7,CASSQVMATGSYEQYF,TGTGCCAGCAGCCAGGTCATGGCTACGGGCTCCTACGAGCAGTACTTC
NA,TRBV4-1,TRBD2,TRBJ2-7,CASSQAGLARGAYEQYF,TGCGCCAGCAGCCAAGCGGGACTAGCGAGGGGGGCTTACGAGCAGTACTTC
NA,TRBV19,NA,TRBJ1-1,CATNTGLQGSEAFF,TGTGCCACCAACACGGGGCTGCAGGGCTCTGAAGCTTTCTTT
NA,TRBV6-5,NA,TRBJ1-4,CASRMLRLGEKLFF,TGTGCCAGCAGGATGCTACGCCTCGGGGAAAAACTGTTTTTT
NA,TRBV6-5,NA,TRBJ1-2,CASSYGDYGYTF,TGTGCCAGCAGTTACGGGGACTATGGCTACACCTTC
NA,TRBV14,TRBD1,TRBJ1-1,CASSQGGAGGAFF,TGTGCCAGCAGCCAAGGAGGGGCAGGGGGAGCTTTCTTT
NA,TRBV11-2,TRBD2,TRBJ2-1,CASSLGGTSFHEQFF,TGTGCCAGCAGCTTAGGAGGGACTAGCTTCCATGAGCAGTTCTTC
NA,TRBV30,NA,TRBJ1-1,CAWTVNTEAFF,TGTGCCTGGACCGTGAACACTGAAGCTTTCTTT
few,TRBV7-3,TRBD2,TRBJ2-1,CASSLIFSGLAGVGEQFF,TGTGCCAGCAGCTTAATCTTCTCGGGACTAGCGGGAGTTGGTGAGCAGTTCTTC
NA,TRBV12-1,NA,TRBJ2-7,CASSFPGGPYEQYF,TGTGCCAGCAGCTTTCCGGGAGGCCCCTACGAGCAGTACTTC
NA,TRBV5-1,NA,TRBJ2-5,CASRTQPQETQYF,TGCGCCAGCAGGACCCAACCACAAGAGACCCAGTACTTC
few,TRBV9,NA,TRBJ1-2,CASTSTQSRYGYTF,TGTGCCAGCACCAGTACCCAAAGTAGGTATGGCTACACCTTC
once,TRBV13,NA,TRBJ2-4,CASSEGAGPKNIQYF,TGTGCCAGCAGCGAGGGAGCGGGCCCGAAAAACATTCAGTACTTC
once,TRBV20-1,NA,TRBJ1-1,CSARAGPEAFF,TGCAGTGCTAGGGCCGGGCCCGAAGCTTTCTTT
NA,TRBV6-1,NA,TRBJ1-4,CASSEGPDVKLFF,TGTGCCAGCAGTGAAGGGCCTGATGTAAAACTGTTTTTT
NA,TRBV29-1,NA,TRBJ1-1,CSVKDGIEAFF,TGCAGCGTGAAGGATGGGATAGAAGCTTTCTTT
NA,TRBV7-6,NA,TRBJ2-7,CASSLGPTDDEQYF,TGTGCCAGCAGCTTAGGCCCGACCGATGACGAGCAGTACTTC
NA,TRBV27,NA,TRBJ1-3,CASGFSGNTIYF,TGTGCCAGCGGGTTCTCTGGAAACACCATATATTTT
NA,TRBV29-1,TRBD1,TRBJ2-7,CSGGNRGPYEQYF,TGCAGCGGGGGGAACAGGGGGCCCTACGAGCAGTACTTC
NA,TRBV2,NA,TRBJ2-1,CASSARHPDNEQFF,TGTGCCAGCAGTGCCCGACATCCCGACAATGAGCAGTTCTTC
NA,TRBV5-5,NA,TRBJ1-5,CASSLGQPSQPQHF,TGTGCCAGCAGCTTGGGTCAGCCTTCCCAGCCCCAGCATTTT
NA,TRBV28,NA,TRBJ2-5,CASTPGRQETQYF,TGTGCCAGCACTCCGGGCCGCCAAGAGACCCAGTACTTC
NA,TRBV27,TRBD1,TRBJ2-5,CASSVQGAVQETQYF,TGTGCCAGCAGTGTACAGGGGGCTGTACAAGAGACCCAGTACTTC
NA,TRBV6-2/TRBV6-3,NA,TRBJ1-1,CASSSGVSPSMNTEAFF,TGTGCCAGCAGTTCCGGGGTCTCACCTAGTATGAACACTGAAGCTTTCTTT
NA,TRBV5-8,NA,TRBJ2-7,CASTPFYEQYF,TGTGCCAGCACCCCTTTCTACGAGCAGTACTTC
NA,TRBV6-1,TRBD1,TRBJ1-4,CASSESPGQIGPNEKLFF,TGTGCCAGCAGTGAATCCCCGGGACAGATAGGACCTAATGAAAAACTGTTTTTT
NA,TRBV7-2,NA,TRBJ2-2,CASRLGWRGTGELFF,TGTGCCAGCAGACTAGGGTGGCGTGGCACCGGGGAGCTGTTTTTT
NA,TRBV6-5,TRBD2,TRBJ2-7,CASSPIAGVYEQYF,TGTGCCAGCAGCCCGATAGCGGGAGTGTACGAGCAGTACTTC
NA,TRBV27,NA,TRBJ2-6,CASSKTGASGANVLTF,TGTGCCAGCAGTAAAACGGGGGCCTCTGGGGCCAACGTCCTGACTTTC
NA,TRBV19,TRBD2,TRBJ2-7,CASSIDPGGTSYEQYF,TGTGCCAGTAGTATAGATCCCGGGGGGACCTCCTACGAGCAGTACTTC
NA,TRBV19,NA,TRBJ2-5,CASSMVKGRAETQYF,TGTGCCAGTAGTATGGTCAAGGGTCGGGCCGAGACCCAGTACTTC
NA,TRBV27,NA,TRBJ1-5,CASILGVTENQPQHF,NA
NA,TRBV18,NA,TRBJ2-3,CASSPLGSSTDTQYF,TGTGCCAGCTCACCACTCGGGTCTAGCACAGATACGCAGTATTTT
NA,TRBV19,NA,TRBJ2-1,CASSTPRGITYNEQFF,TGTGCCAGTAGTACCCCCAGGGGCATTACCTACAATGAGCAGTTCTTC
NA,TRBV7-9,TRBD2,TRBJ2-7,CASSLAGGRARHEQYF,TGTGCCAGCAGCTTAGCAGGCGGGAGGGCCCGTCACGAGCAGTACTTC